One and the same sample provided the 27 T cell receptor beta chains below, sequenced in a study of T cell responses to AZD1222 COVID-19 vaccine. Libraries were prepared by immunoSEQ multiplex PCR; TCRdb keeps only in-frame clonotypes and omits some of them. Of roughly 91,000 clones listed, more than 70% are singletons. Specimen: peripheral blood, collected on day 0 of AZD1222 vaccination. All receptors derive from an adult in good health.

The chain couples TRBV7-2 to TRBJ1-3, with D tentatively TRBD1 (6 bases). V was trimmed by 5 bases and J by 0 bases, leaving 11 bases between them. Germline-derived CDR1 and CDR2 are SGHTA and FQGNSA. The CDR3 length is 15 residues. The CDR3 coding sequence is TGTGCCAGCAGCCTGCGACAGGACTCTGGAAACACCATATATTTT. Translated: CASSLRQDSGNTIYF.

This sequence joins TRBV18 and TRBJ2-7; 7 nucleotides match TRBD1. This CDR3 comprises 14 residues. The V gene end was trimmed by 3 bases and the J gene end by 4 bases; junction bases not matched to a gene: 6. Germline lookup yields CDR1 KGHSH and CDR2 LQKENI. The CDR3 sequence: CASSPGTVGYEQYF. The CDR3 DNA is TGTGCCAGCTCACCCGGGACAGTGGGTTACGAGCAGTACTTC.

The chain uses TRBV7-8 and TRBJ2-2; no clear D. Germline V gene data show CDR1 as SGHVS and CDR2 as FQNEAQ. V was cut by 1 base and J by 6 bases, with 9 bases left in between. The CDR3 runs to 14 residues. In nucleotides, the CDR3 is TGTGCCAGCAGCTTAGATGCGGTGGCCGGGGAGCTGTTTTTT. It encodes CASSLDAVAGELFF.

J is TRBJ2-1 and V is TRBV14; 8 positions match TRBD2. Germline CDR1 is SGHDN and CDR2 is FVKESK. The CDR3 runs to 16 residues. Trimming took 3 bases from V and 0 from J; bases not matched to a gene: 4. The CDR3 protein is CASSHTGGSSYNEQFF. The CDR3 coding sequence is TGTGCCAGCAGCCACACGGGAGGGAGCTCCTACAATGAGCAGTTCTTC.

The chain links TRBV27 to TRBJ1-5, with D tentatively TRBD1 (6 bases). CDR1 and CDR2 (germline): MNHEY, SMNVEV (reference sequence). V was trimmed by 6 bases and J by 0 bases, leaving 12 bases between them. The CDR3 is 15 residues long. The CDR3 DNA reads TGTGCCAGCAGACAGGGAACTAATAGCAATCAGCCCCAGCATTTT. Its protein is CASRQGTNSNQPQHF.

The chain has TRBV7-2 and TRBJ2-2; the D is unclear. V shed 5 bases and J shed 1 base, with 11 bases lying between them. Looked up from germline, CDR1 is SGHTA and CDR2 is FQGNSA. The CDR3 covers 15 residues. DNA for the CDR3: TGTGCCAGCAGCCCCACCTTACTGAACACCGGGGAGCTGTTTTTT. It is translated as CASSPTLLNTGELFF.

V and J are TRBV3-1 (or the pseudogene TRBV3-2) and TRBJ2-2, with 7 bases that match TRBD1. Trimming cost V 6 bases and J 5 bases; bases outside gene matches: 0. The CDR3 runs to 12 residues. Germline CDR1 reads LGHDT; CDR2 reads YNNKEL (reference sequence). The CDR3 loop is CASRDRTGELFF. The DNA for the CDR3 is TGTGCCAGCAGGGACAGGACCGGGGAGCTGTTTTTT.

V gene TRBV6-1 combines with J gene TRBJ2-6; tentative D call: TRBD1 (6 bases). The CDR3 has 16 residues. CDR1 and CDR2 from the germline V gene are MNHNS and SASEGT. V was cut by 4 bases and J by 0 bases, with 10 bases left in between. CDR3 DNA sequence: TGTGCCAGCAGTGGACAGGCCAGCTCTGGGGCCAACGTCCTGACTTTC. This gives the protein CASSGQASSGANVLTF.

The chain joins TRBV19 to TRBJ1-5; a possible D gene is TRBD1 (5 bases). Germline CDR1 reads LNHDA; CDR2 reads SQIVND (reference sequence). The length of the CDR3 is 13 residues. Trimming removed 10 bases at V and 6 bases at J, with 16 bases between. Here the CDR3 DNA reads TGTGCCACCTCGGGGAGGGGTAGTCAGCCCCAGCATTTT. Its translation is CATSGRGSQPQHF.

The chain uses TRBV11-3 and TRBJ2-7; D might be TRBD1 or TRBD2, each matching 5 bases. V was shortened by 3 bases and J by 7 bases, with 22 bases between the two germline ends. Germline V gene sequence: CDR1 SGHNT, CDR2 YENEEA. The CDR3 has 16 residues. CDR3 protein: CASSFHPLSLEGEQYF. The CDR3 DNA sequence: TGTGCCAGCAGCTTCCATCCCTTAAGCTTAGAGGGGGAGCAGTACTTC.

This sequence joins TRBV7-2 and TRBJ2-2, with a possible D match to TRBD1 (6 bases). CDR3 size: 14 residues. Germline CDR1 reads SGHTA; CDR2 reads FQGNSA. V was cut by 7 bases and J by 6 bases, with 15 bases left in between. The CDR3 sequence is CASNPFEGAGELFF. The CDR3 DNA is TGTGCCAGCAACCCTTTTGAGGGGGCCGGGGAGCTGTTTTTT.

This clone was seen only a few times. CDR3 nucleotide sequence: TGTGCCAGCACCAAGGCAGGAAGCCTCGGGTACGAGCAGTACTTC. Translation: CASTKAGSLGYEQYF. The rearrangement uses TRBV7-2 and TRBJ2-7, with D unclear. V shed 7 bases and J shed 4 bases, with 20 bases lying between them. Germline CDR1 SGHTA, CDR2 FQGNSA. CDR3 length: 15 residues. The whole variable domain, remainder taken from reference TRBV7-2 and TRBJ2-7, is GAGVSQSPSNKVTEKGKDVELRCDPISGHTALYWYRQSLGQGLEFLIYFQGNSAPDKSGLPSDRFSAERTGGSVSTLTIQRTQQEDSAVYLCASTKAGSLGYEQYFGPGTRLTVT.

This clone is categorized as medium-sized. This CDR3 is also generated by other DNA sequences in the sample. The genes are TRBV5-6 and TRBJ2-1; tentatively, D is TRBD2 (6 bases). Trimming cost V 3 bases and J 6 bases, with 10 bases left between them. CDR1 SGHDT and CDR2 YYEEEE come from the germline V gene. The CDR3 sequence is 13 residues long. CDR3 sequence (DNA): TGTGCCAGCAGCTGGGGGACTGTCAATGAGCAGTTCTTC. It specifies CASSWGTVNEQFF.

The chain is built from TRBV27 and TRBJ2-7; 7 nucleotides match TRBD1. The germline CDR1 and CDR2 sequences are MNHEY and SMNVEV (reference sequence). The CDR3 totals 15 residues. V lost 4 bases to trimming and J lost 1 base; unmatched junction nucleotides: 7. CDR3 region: CASSSYGTESYEQYF. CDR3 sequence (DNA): TGTGCCAGCAGTTCCTACGGGACAGAATCCTACGAGCAGTACTTC.

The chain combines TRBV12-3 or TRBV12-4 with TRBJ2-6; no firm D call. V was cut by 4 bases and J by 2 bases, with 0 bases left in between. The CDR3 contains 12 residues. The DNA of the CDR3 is TGTGCCAGCAGTTCTGGGGCCAACGTCCTGACTTTC. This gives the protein CASSSGANVLTF.

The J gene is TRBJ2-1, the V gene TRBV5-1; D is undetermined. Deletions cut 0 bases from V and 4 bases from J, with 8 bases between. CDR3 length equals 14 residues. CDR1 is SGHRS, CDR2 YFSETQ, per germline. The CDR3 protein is CASSLGQAYNEQFF. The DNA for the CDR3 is TGCGCCAGCAGCTTGGGGCAGGCATACAATGAGCAGTTCTTC.

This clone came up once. CDR3 DNA sequence: TGTGCCAGCAGCAGGGACTTAGCGGGAAATTTCAATGAGCAGTTCTTC. This translates into CASSRDLAGNFNEQFF. The chain employs TRBV4-2 and TRBJ2-1, with 8 bases lining up with TRBD2. Germline lookup yields CDR1 LGHNA and CDR2 YNFKEQ. The CDR3 has 16 residues. V shed 5 bases, J shed 6 bases, and the junction held 12 bases outside the gene matches.

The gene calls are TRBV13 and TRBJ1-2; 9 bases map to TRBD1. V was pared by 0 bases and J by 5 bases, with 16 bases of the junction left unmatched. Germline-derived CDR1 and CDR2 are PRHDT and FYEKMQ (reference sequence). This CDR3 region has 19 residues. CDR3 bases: TGTGCCAGCAGCTTAGGGATCGGAAGGCGAAACAGGGGGCGATATGGCTACACCTTC. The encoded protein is CASSLGIGRRNRGRYGYTF.

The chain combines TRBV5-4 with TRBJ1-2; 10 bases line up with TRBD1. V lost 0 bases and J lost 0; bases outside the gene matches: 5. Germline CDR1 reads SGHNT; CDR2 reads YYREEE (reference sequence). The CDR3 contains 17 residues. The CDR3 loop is CASSLVRGQGPNYGYTF. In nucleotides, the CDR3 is TGTGCCAGCAGCTTGGTACGGGGACAGGGGCCTAACTATGGCTACACCTTC.

CDR3 nucleotide sequence: TGTGCCAGCAGCCAGACTAGCGGGGGCAAAAACATTCAGTACTTC. Residues: CASSQTSGGKNIQYF. The chain joins TRBV6-2 or TRBV6-3 to TRBJ2-4, with 12 bases identical to TRBD2. Per the germline V gene, CDR1 is MNHEY and CDR2 is SVGEGT. V lost 6 bases and J lost 3; bases outside the gene matches: 3. This CDR3 region has 15 residues.

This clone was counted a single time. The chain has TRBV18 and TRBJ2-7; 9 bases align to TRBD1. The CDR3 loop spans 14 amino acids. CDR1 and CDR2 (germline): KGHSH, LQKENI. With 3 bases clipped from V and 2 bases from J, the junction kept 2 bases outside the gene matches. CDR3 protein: CASSPRQGAYEQYF. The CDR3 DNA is TGTGCCAGCTCACCCCGACAGGGGGCCTACGAGCAGTACTTC.

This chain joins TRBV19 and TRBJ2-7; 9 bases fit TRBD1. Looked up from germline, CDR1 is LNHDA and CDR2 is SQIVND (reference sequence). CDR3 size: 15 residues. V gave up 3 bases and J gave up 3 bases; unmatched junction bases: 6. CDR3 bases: TGTGCCAGTAGTATGGGACAGGGCCTCATCTACGAGCAGTACTTC. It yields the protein CASSMGQGLIYEQYF.

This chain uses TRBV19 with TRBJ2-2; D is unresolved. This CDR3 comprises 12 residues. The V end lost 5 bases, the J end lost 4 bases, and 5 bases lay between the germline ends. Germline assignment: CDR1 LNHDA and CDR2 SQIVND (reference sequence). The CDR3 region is CASSLRTGELFF. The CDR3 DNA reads TGTGCCAGTAGTCTCCGCACCGGGGAGCTGTTTTTT.

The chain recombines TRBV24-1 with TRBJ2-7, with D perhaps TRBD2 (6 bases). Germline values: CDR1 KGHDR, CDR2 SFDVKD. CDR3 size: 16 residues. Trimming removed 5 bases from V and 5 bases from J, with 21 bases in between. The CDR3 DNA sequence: TGTGCCACCAGTGCCTCGGGGGACGCCGGCCCTCACGAGCAGTACTTC. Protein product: CATSASGDAGPHEQYF.

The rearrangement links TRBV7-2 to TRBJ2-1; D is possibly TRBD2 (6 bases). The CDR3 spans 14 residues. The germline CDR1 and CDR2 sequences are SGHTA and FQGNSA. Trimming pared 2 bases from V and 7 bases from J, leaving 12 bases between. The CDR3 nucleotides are TGTGCCAGCAGCTTAAGGCGGCGGGGAAATGAGCAGTTCTTC. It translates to CASSLRRRGNEQFF.

CDR3 amino acids: CASSQDPISGNTIYF. CDR3 nucleotide sequence: TGTGCCAGCAGCCAAGATCCAATCTCTGGAAACACCATATATTTT. The rearrangement joins TRBV14 to TRBJ1-3; D unclear. The CDR3 extends over 15 amino acids. V dropped 0 bases and J dropped 0 bases, with 6 bases sitting between them. The germline V gene has CDR1 SGHDN and CDR2 FVKESK.

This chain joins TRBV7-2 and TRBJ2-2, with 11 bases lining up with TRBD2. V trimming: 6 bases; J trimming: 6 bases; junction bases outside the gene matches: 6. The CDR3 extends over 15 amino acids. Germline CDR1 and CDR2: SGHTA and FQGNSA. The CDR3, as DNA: TGTGCCAGCAGTACTAGCGGGAGTTGGGCCGGGGAGCTGTTTTTT. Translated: CASSTSGSWAGELFF. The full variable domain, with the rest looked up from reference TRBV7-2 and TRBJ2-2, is GAGVSQSPSNKVTEKGKDVELRCDPISGHTALYWYRQSLGQGLEFLIYFQGNSAPDKSGLPSDRFSAERTGGSVSTLTIQRTQQEDSAVYLCASSTSGSWAGELFFGEGSRLTVL.